These T cell receptor beta chains were read from a single sample in a study of cytomegalovirus exposure and HLA in healthy donors. The protocol was immunoSEQ multiplex PCR, while the TCRdb copy is restricted to in-frame clones and leaves out a portion. Of some 330,000 clones in the sample, roughly 88% were seen once. Input material: PBMCs. Receptors originate from a woman between 18 and 30 years old in good health and CMV-seronegative. Each CDR3 is given with its conserved first and last residue. The D gene is left open where the match is weak. Only some rows state a clone size, as once, few, many or a class for expanded clones.

>16|-|TRBD2|TRBV7-2|TRBJ2-7
TGTGCCAGCAGCTTACGGGGACTAGCGGGAGCAGGGGAGCAGTACTTC
CASSLRGLAGAGEQYF
>13|-|-|TRBV19|TRBJ2-5
TGTGCCAGTAGTATACGAGTTTTAGAGACCCAGTACTTC
CASSIRVLETQYF
>16|-|TRBD1|TRBV9|TRBJ1-2
TGTGCCAGCAGCGTAGCCCGGACAGGGCGGGGATATGGCTACACCTTC
CASSVARTGRGYGYTF
>13|-|-|TRBV6-5|TRBJ1-1
TGTGCCAGCAGTTACCGGGAAGGCACTGAAGCTTTCTTT
CASSYREGTEAFF
>12|-|-|TRBV6-5|TRBJ2-7
TGTGCCAGCTGGCAGGGGTCTGATGAGCAGTACTTC
CASWQGSDEQYF
>13|-|-|TRBV29-1|TRBJ2-7
TGCAGCGTTCGCGGCAAGAGCTCCTACGAGCAGTACTTC
CSVRGKSSYEQYF
>15|-|-|TRBV7-3|TRBJ2-2
TGTGCCAGCAGCCCTCGGACAGCGAACACCGGGGAGCTGTTTTTT
CASSPRTANTGELFF
>10|-|-|TRBV20-1|TRBJ2-1
TGCAGTGCTAGCCCCCCCTGGCAGTTCTTC
CSASPPWQFF
>19|-|-|TRBV28|TRBJ2-3
TGTGCCAGCAGTTTCCCAGGTGCGAATGTAGTGGTTGGCACAGATACGCAGTATTTT
CASSFPGANVVVGTDTQYF
>14|-|-|TRBV28|TRBJ1-5
TGTGCCAGCAGTAGCATACAGGGCAATCAGCCCCAGCATTTT
CASSSIQGNQPQHF
>13|-|-|TRBV19|TRBJ1-1
TGTGCCAGTAGGGAGCGCGGTGGGACTGAAGCTTTCTTT
CASRERGGTEAFF
>16|-|TRBD2|TRBV4-3|TRBJ2-1
TGCGCCAGCAGCCAAGAGGGGGGGGTAGCGGGAGGCGAGCAGTTCTTC
CASSQEGGVAGGEQFF
>14|-|TRBD2|TRBV28|TRBJ2-7
TGTGCCAGCAGTTGGGGCGGGAGGTCCTACGAGCAGTACTTC
CASSWGGRSYEQYF
>15|-|-|TRBV9|TRBJ1-4
TGTGCCAGCAGCGCTCCCGGAGGGGCAGGTGAAAAACTGTTTTTT
CASSAPGGAGEKLFF
>15|-|-|TRBV25-1|TRBJ2-7
TGTGCCAGCAGTGAAGGGGGGACTTTCTCCTACGAGCAGTACTTC
CASSEGGTFSYEQYF
>14|once|-|TRBV4-1|TRBJ2-7
TGCGCCAGCAGCGTGGACACTTACTCCTACGAGCAGTACTTC
CASSVDTYSYEQYF
>16|-|TRBD1|TRBV28|TRBJ2-2
TGTGCCAGCAGTTTGGGACAGGGGATATTTCTGGAGGAGCTGTTTTTT
CASSLGQGIFLEELFF
>15|-|-|TRBV28|TRBJ2-7
TGTGCCAGCAGTCTTCCGACTAACGGGAGATACGAGCAGTACTTC
CASSLPTNGRYEQYF
>16|-|TRBD2|TRBV5-1|TRBJ2-2
TGCGCCAGCAGCTTACGGACTAGCGGGAACACCGGGGAGCTGTTTTTT
CASSLRTSGNTGELFF
>15|few|TRBD1|TRBV18|TRBJ1-2
TGTGCCAGCTCACCATTCGGGCAGGGGGCAGAAGGCTACACCTTC
CASSPFGQGAEGYTF
>16|-|TRBD2|TRBV11-2|TRBJ2-7
TGTGCCAGCAGCTTAGGTCACCTGGCGGGAGCTTACGAGCAGTACTTC
CASSLGHLAGAYEQYF
>16|-|TRBD2|TRBV2|TRBJ2-3
TGTGCCAGCAGCGGCACTAGCGGTCAAATTACAGATACGCAGTATTTT
CASSGTSGQITDTQYF
>11|-|-|TRBV20-1|TRBJ1-3
TGCGGTGGGGGGCCAGGAAACACCATATATTTT
CGGGPGNTIYF
>15|once|-|TRBV18|TRBJ1-2
TGTGCCAGCTCACCAATACAGCTAAATCACTATGGCTACACCTTC
CASSPIQLNHYGYTF
>17|once|TRBD2|TRBV5-4|TRBJ2-1
TGTGCCAGCAGCCCGGGACTAGCGGGGTCCTCCTACAATGAGCAGTTCTTC
CASSPGLAGSSYNEQFF
>15|-|-|TRBV6-1|TRBJ1-3
TGTGCCAGCAGTAGGACCGGGGATAGAGGAAACACCATATATTTT
CASSRTGDRGNTIYF
>15|-|-|TRBV27|TRBJ1-5
TGTGCCAGCAGTTTGACGGGGGTGGGACATCAGCCCCAGCATTTT
CASSLTGVGHQPQHF
>15|-|TRBD1|TRBV2|TRBJ1-2
TGTGCCAGCAGTGAAGGGACAGGGGCTCATCAGGGCTACACCTTC
CASSEGTGAHQGYTF
>16|-|-|TRBV9|TRBJ1-1
TGTGCCAGCATTTTGCGGGGGCTTATTACGAACACTGAAGCTTTCTTT
CASILRGLITNTEAFF
>15|-|TRBD1|TRBV28|TRBJ2-2
TGTGCCAGCACCCAGCCGACAGGGGCATCCGGGGAGCTGTTTTTT
CASTQPTGASGELFF
>16|-|-|TRBV9|TRBJ2-2
TGTGCCAGCAGCGTAGTGGGCACCCCGAACACCGGGGAGCTGTTTTTT
CASSVVGTPNTGELFF
>14|-|TRBD1|TRBV30|TRBJ2-7
TGTGCCTGGAGTGGCGGGACAGGGGCCTACGAGCAGTACTTC
CAWSGGTGAYEQYF
>17|-|-|TRBV5-4|TRBJ2-3
TGTGCCAGCAGCTTGGGATCCATTTCCGACGCGGATGATACGCAGTATTTT
CASSLGSISDADDTQYF
>16|once|-|TRBV13|TRBJ2-1
TGTGCCAGCAGCTTAGACCCGGGAGCGTCCGGCAATGAGCAGTTCTTC
CASSLDPGASGNEQFF
>12|-|TRBD1|TRBV2|TRBJ1-2
TGTGCCAGCAGTGATCAGGGGGCTGGCTACACCTTC
CASSDQGAGYTF
>16|-|TRBD2|TRBV12-5|TRBJ2-7
TGTGCTAGTGGTGCGCCGGGACTAGCGTTTCCCTACGAGCAGTACTTC
CASGAPGLAFPYEQYF
>15|-|-|TRBV4-1|TRBJ1-5
TGCGCCAGCAGCCAAGACTCGGGGATAAATCAGCCCCAGCATTTT
CASSQDSGINQPQHF
>16|few|-|TRBV9|TRBJ2-2
TGTGCCAGCCAGCGGGACATAGCCCTGAACACCGGGGAGCTGTTTTTT
CASQRDIALNTGELFF
>15|-|-|TRBV11-3|TRBJ2-2
TGTGCCAGCAGCTTAGATTCCGTGAACACCGGGGAGCTGTTTTTT
CASSLDSVNTGELFF
>15|-|TRBD1|TRBV10-2|TRBJ2-7
TGCGCCAGCAGTGCGAGGGGACAGGGGGGCCACGAGCAGTACTTC
CASSARGQGGHEQYF
>14|-|TRBD2|TRBV6-5|TRBJ2-1
TGTGCCAGCAGCTCGGGACTAGCATTAAAGGAGCAGTTCTTC
CASSSGLALKEQFF
>14|-|TRBD1|TRBV27|TRBJ1-1
TGTGCCAGCAGTAGGGACAGGATGAACACTGAAGCTTTCTTT
CASSRDRMNTEAFF
>17|once|TRBD1|TRBV27|TRBJ1-2
TGTGCCAGCAGAAAAGGACAGGGGGCCGTCCTACCGTATGGCTACACCTTC
CASRKGQGAVLPYGYTF
>16|-|-|TRBV11-2|TRBJ2-7
TGTGCCAGCAGCGCCAGCGGCCAGGTCCGTGGGTACGAGCAGTACTTC
CASSASGQVRGYEQYF
>13|-|-|TRBV29-1|TRBJ2-7
TGCAGCGTCAGGCTCATGATGGGCCTTCAGCAGTACTTC
CSVRLMMGLQQYF
>14|-|TRBD2|TRBV27|TRBJ2-1
TGTGCCAGCAGTTTAAGACTAGCGAATTCAGGGCAGTTCTTC
CASSLRLANSGQFF
>16|-|-|TRBV6-5|TRBJ2-1
TGTGCCAGCAGTTACTCGATATCGAGGACATTCAATGAGCAGTTCTTC
CASSYSISRTFNEQFF
>15|-|TRBD1|TRBV9|TRBJ1-2
TGTGCCAGCAGCGGGGGACAGAACACCTTCCGGGGCTACACCTTC
CASSGGQNTFRGYTF
>16|few|-|TRBV7-2|TRBJ2-1
TGTGCCAGCAGACCCTTAATGGGCACGTCCTACAATGAGCAGTTCTTC
CASRPLMGTSYNEQFF
>15|-|TRBD2|TRBV9|TRBJ2-3
TGTGCCAGCAGCGTAGCTAGCGGTAGCACAGATACGCAGTATTTT
CASSVASGSTDTQYF
>13|-|-|TRBV18|TRBJ2-5
TGTGCCAGCTCACCCTATACTTTGGAGACCCAGTACTTC
CASSPYTLETQYF
>14|-|TRBD1|TRBV11-1|TRBJ2-7
TGTGCCAGCAGCCCCCGACAGGGGAGTTACGAGCAGTACTTC
CASSPRQGSYEQYF
>16|-|TRBD1|TRBV5-1|TRBJ2-1
TGCGCCAGCAGCTTGTCCCCAGGGGGACCCTACAATGAGCAGTTCTTC
CASSLSPGGPYNEQFF